This T cell receptor (beta chain) comes out of a study of cytomegalovirus exposure and HLA in healthy donors. General study points: The majority of TCR sequences were rare, yet some public TCRs appeared in many donors. Reportedly, diagnosis of cytomegalovirus status by the classifier showed high specificity and sensitivity. The finding came from a later analysis; first-cohort TCR clusters tended to co-occur in the 130 or so validation repertoires. The study flagged 150 to 200 TCR beta chains as cytomegalovirus-associated.

Measured with immunoSEQ multiplex PCR; TCRdb has only the in-frame clones, and not every one. The data contain about 63,000 clones, around 90% of them singletons. The CDR3 has 16 residues. V shed 6 bases, J shed 0 bases, and the junction held 8 bases outside the gene matches. Germline values: CDR1 SGHNT, CDR2 YYREEE (reference sequence). In the case of this clone: Its antigen is not identified.

The source of this sequence is a woman aged 18-29 years in good health and CMV-seronegative. The chain recombines TRBV5-4 with TRBJ2-1, with TRBD2 identical over 8 bases. The specimen sequenced was PBMCs. CDR3 nucleotide sequence: TGTGCCAGCAAGGCTAGCGGGCCAGTCTCCTACAATGAGCAGTTCTTC. Translating gives CASKASGPVSYNEQFF.